This is a list of T cell receptor beta chains from one sample in a study of OX40 agonist ivuxolimab in advanced cancers. Repertoires were generated with immunoSEQ multiplex PCR, while TCRdb's copy carries only in-frame clones and drops some. This sample has 77,000 or so clones; about nine tenths occur once, and the top ten carry more than 9.5%. The material sequenced was CD4+ or CD8+ T cells sorted from blood, taken in a trial of the OX40 agonist ivuxolimab. The receptors stem from an adult with an advanced solid tumor such as melanoma, head and neck, liver or kidney cancer. Both conserved end residues are part of each CDR3. The D gene is left open where the match is weak. Some rows mark clone size as missing; the rest say once, few, many or name a class of expanded clone.

J gene,clone size,D gene,V gene,CDR3 DNA,CDR3 protein
TRBJ1-1,-,-,TRBV7-2,TGTGCCAGCAGCCTCTTAGACACTGAAGCTTTCTTT,CASSLLDTEAFF
TRBJ2-3,-,-,TRBV5-6,TGTGCCAGCAGCCCGGCCAGCACAGATACGCAGTATTTT,CASSPASTDTQYF
TRBJ1-5,-,-,TRBV21-1,TGTGCCAGCAGCAAAGTCTCGCCCGTTACAGGGGTCAATCAGCCCCAGCATTTT,CASSKVSPVTGVNQPQHF
TRBJ2-1,-,-,TRBV7-9,TGTGCCAGCAGCTTAGCAACCGGGACTCCCAGCGGTGAGCAGTTCTTC,CASSLATGTPSGEQFF
TRBJ1-1,once,-,TRBV6-6,TGTGCCAGCAGTTACTCGACGGGGACTGAAGCTTTCTTT,CASSYSTGTEAFF
TRBJ1-2,-,TRBD1,TRBV29-1,TGCAGCGTTGAAGATCAGGGGGATGGCTACACCTTC,CSVEDQGDGYTF
TRBJ2-1,-,-,TRBV11-2,TGTGCCAGCAGCTTAGGCCGGGTGGAGCAGTTCTTC,CASSLGRVEQFF
TRBJ1-1,-,-,TRBV19,TGTGCCAGTAGTATTGGGCGGGGTAACACTGAAGCTTTCTTT,CASSIGRGNTEAFF
TRBJ2-2,-,TRBD1,TRBV6-1,TGTGCCAGCAGTGAAATTCTGGGTACAGGGGGGCGCGGGGAGCTGTTTTTT,CASSEILGTGGRGELFF
TRBJ1-3,-,TRBD1,TRBV6-5,TGTGCCAGCACCCGGGGACAGGCGTCTGGAAACACCATATATTTT,CASTRGQASGNTIYF